These T cell receptor beta chains were read from a single sample in a study of relationships among human T cell subsets. One entry per CDR3 protein results from TCRdb running MiXCR on the multiplex PCR reads. The sample has around 14,000 distinct CDR3 sequences, about three fifths seen once. The sequenced sample consisted of total T cells sorted from blood. The receptors shown here come from a man aged 35-49 years in good health. The CDR3 runs from the conserved cysteine through the conserved F or W. The D gene is left open where the match is weak. Clone size appears in some rows only: once, few, many, or a class for an expanded clone.

d_call	v_call	j_call	clone_size	cdr3_aa	cdr3_nt
TRBD1	TRBV12-3/TRBV12-4	TRBJ1-5	NA	CASSFTRQGAQPQHF	TGTGCCAGCAGTTTCACCCGACAGGGTGCACAGCCCCAGCATTTT
TRBD2	TRBV2	TRBJ2-1	NA	CASSRTSGEQFF	TGTGCCAGCAGCCGGACTAGCGGTGAGCAGTTCTTC
NA	TRBV11-2	TRBJ2-7	NA	CASSLERDGAAQYF	TGTGCCAGCAGCTTAGAACGGGACGGGGCAGCGCAGTACTTC
TRBD2	TRBV12-3/TRBV12-4	TRBJ2-7	few	CASRAGGNDEQYF	TGTGCCAGCAGAGCGGGAGGAAACGACGAGCAGTACTTC
NA	TRBV10-2	TRBJ1-5	NA	CASSDKRINQPQHF	TGCGCCAGCAGTGACAAAAGGATCAATCAGCCCCAGCATTTT
NA	TRBV5-1	TRBJ1-2	few	CASSRDGGTGGYTF	TGCGCCAGCAGCCGGGATGGCGGGACTGGAGGCTACACCTTC
TRBD1	TRBV6-1	TRBJ2-1	NA	CASRGTGTYNEQFF	TGTGCCAGCAGAGGGACAGGGACCTACAATGAGCAGTTCTTC
TRBD2	TRBV11-2	TRBJ2-5	NA	CASSFGSGGPKTQYF	TGTGCCAGCAGCTTTGGTAGCGGGGGGCCTAAGACCCAGTACTTC
TRBD2	TRBV4-1	TRBJ2-7	few	CASSPRTSGGAAYEQYF	TGCGCCAGCAGCCCACGGACTAGCGGGGGGGCTGCCTACGAGCAGTACTTC
NA	TRBV20-1	TRBJ1-1	NA	CSAGGPMNTEAFF	TGCAGTGCTGGCGGACCGATGAACACTGAAGCTTTCTTT
TRBD1	TRBV6-6	TRBJ1-2	NA	CASSWDRPTNYGYTF	TGTGCCAGCAGTTGGGACAGGCCTACTAACTATGGCTACACCTTC
TRBD1	TRBV20-1	TRBJ2-1	NA	CSAEAGTGIYNEQFF	TGCAGTGCCGAGGCCGGGACAGGGATATACAATGAGCAGTTCTTC
TRBD2	TRBV6-4	TRBJ2-3	NA	CASSESGRGTDTQYF	TGTGCCAGCAGCGAGAGCGGGAGAGGCACAGATACGCAGTATTTT
TRBD1	TRBV28	TRBJ1-2	medium-sized	CASSLWGQGASDYGYTF	TGTGCCAGCAGTTTATGGGGACAGGGGGCTTCAGACTATGGCTACACCTTC
NA	TRBV29-1	TRBJ2-1	NA	CSVRGFNNEQFF	TGCAGCGTTCGTGGGTTTAACAATGAGCAGTTCTTC
NA	TRBV12-3/TRBV12-4	TRBJ1-6	few	CASNRAPSGSPLHF	TGTGCCAGCAACCGTGCCCCCTCCGGTTCACCCCTCCACTTT
NA	TRBV10-3	TRBJ1-1	few	CAISASGGPNTEAFF	TGTGCCATCAGTGCCTCGGGAGGGCCGAACACTGAAGCTTTCTTT
NA	TRBV29-1	TRBJ2-5	NA	CSVPGALQETQYF	TGCAGCGTTCCAGGGGCCTTACAAGAGACCCAGTACTTC
TRBD2	TRBV6-6	TRBJ2-1	NA	CASSLVAGGFNEQFF	TGTGCCAGCAGTTTAGTAGCGGGAGGGTTCAATGAGCAGTTCTTC
NA	TRBV20-1	TRBJ1-3	NA	CSASSEDSGNTIYF	TGCAGTGCTAGTTCCGAAGACTCTGGAAACACCATATATTTT
TRBD1	TRBV2	TRBJ1-6	once	CASSEAHGTGKSPLHF	TGTGCCAGCAGTGAAGCGCATGGGACAGGGAAATCACCCCTCCACTTT
TRBD1	TRBV10-3	TRBJ1-1	few	CAISEGTGNTEAFF	TGTGCCATCAGTGAGGGGACAGGGAACACTGAAGCTTTCTTT
NA	TRBV25-1	TRBJ2-5	NA	CASTRGGETQYF	TGTGCCAGCACCAGGGGGGGTGAGACCCAGTACTTC
NA	TRBV29-1	TRBJ2-1	NA	CSVEPATALRVYNEQFF	TGCAGCGTTGAACCTGCAACGGCCCTGCGGGTCTACAATGAGCAGTTCTTC
NA	TRBV19	TRBJ1-4	NA	CASSPTGRNEKLFF	TGTGCCAGTAGTCCCACAGGCCGTAATGAAAAACTGTTTTTT
NA	TRBV29-1	TRBJ2-5	once	CSAGFQGRETQYF	TGCAGCGCTGGATTTCAGGGACGAGAGACCCAGTACTTC
TRBD1	TRBV14	TRBJ1-6	NA	CASSPRTGTYNSPLHF	TGTGCCAGCAGCCCGCGGACAGGGACCTATAATTCACCCCTCCACTTT
NA	TRBV19	TRBJ1-1	few	CASIGLGVEAFF	TGTGCCAGTATTGGATTGGGGGTTGAAGCTTTCTTT
TRBD1	TRBV7-9	TRBJ2-3	NA	CASSPQGIDTDTQYF	TGTGCCAGCAGCCCACAGGGGATCGACACAGATACGCAGTATTTT
NA	TRBV6-1	TRBJ2-1	NA	CASSEEGVRSYNEQFF	TGTGCCAGCAGTGAAGAAGGGGTTCGCTCCTACAATGAGCAGTTCTTC
TRBD2	TRBV4-1	TRBJ2-1	NA	CASSQEGTRGSYNEQFF	TGCGCCAGCAGCCAAGAAGGGACTAGAGGTTCCTACAATGAGCAGTTCTTC
TRBD1	TRBV27	TRBJ2-1	NA	CASSIQGAGNEQFF	TGTGCCAGCAGTATACAGGGGGCTGGGAATGAGCAGTTCTTC
NA	TRBV11-2	TRBJ2-7	NA	CASTLGSSYEQYF	TGTGCCAGCACCCTAGGGTCCTCCTACGAGCAGTACTTC
NA	TRBV19	TRBJ1-1	NA	CASRATDNTEAFF	TGTGCCAGTAGAGCGACAGATAACACTGAAGCTTTCTTT
NA	TRBV29-1	TRBJ2-1	NA	CSVSNSYNEQFF	TGCAGCGTTAGTAACAGCTACAATGAGCAGTTCTTC
NA	TRBV28	TRBJ1-5	NA	CASEGRDQPQHF	TGTGCCAGCGAGGGGAGGGATCAGCCCCAGCATTTT
NA	TRBV11-2	TRBJ2-5	few	CASSLSGEETQYF	TGTGCCAGCAGCTTATCGGGGGAGGAGACCCAGTACTTC
TRBD1	TRBV5-1	TRBJ2-5	NA	CASSLDDFGQDETQYF	TGCGCCAGCAGCTTGGACGACTTTGGACAGGACGAGACCCAGTACTTC
NA	TRBV5-1	TRBJ2-2	NA	CASSPGRMTTGELFF	TGCGCCAGCAGCCCGGGACGGATGACCACCGGGGAGCTGTTTTTT
NA	TRBV6-6	TRBJ2-7	few	CASSGTLTEGEQYF	TGTGCCAGCAGTGGGACTCTGACAGAAGGGGAGCAGTACTTC
TRBD2	TRBV19	TRBJ2-2	NA	CASSTTSGRVTGELFF	TGTGCCAGTAGTACGACTAGCGGGAGGGTCACCGGGGAGCTGTTTTTT
NA	TRBV29-1	TRBJ2-5	few	CSVEEYAGPVETQYF	TGCAGCGTTGAAGAGTACGCAGGGCCGGTAGAGACCCAGTACTTC
NA	TRBV10-3	TRBJ1-6	NA	CASGNRDNSPLHF	TGTGCCTCGGGAAACAGGGATAATTCACCCCTCCACTTT
NA	TRBV5-8	TRBJ2-3	NA	CASNPLGGTYTQYF	TGTGCCAGCAATCCCCTTGGAGGGACTTATACGCAGTATTTT
NA	TRBV5-1	TRBJ2-7	NA	CASRSTYEQYF	TGCGCCAGCAGAAGTACGTACGAGCAGTACTTC